The 7 T cell receptor beta chains in this list originate from one sample, sequenced in a study of CD8+CD57+ T cells in acquired aplastic anemia. The template for TCR beta VDJ and CDR3 sequence profiling was genomic DNA. Each CDR3 protein gets one entry after TCRdb re-called the reads with MiXCR. In the table there are roughly 58,000 distinct CDR3 sequences, 45% to 70% of which are singletons. Specimen: sorted CD4+, CD8+, or CD8+CD57+ T cells (not recorded which) from PBMCs. The receptors here all came from a human donor in good health, serving as a control.

V gene TRBV15 combines with J gene TRBJ2-3; D is undetermined. The V and J ends lost 3 bases and 3 bases respectively, with 7 bases between them. This CDR3 spans 13 amino acids. Looked up from germline, CDR1 is LNHNV and CDR2 is YYDKDF (reference sequence). DNA of the CDR3: TGTGCCACCAGCAGCATACAGACAGATACGCAGTATTTT. The encoded protein is CATSSIQTDTQYF.

This sequence joins TRBV19 and TRBJ2-5, with 12 bases lining up with TRBD2. CDR1 and CDR2 from the germline V gene are LNHDA and SQIVND (reference sequence). J was trimmed by 5 bases and V by 8 bases; bases with no gene match: 9. The CDR3 totals 15 residues. The CDR3 DNA is TGTGCCAGTTCTCCAGGGACTAGCGGGTCGGAGACCCAGTACTTC. This encodes CASSPGTSGSETQYF.

This clonotype was counted between two and nine times. The chain joins TRBV3-1 to TRBJ1-3, with D uncertain. Trimming stripped 5 bases from V and 4 bases from J, with 6 bases between. The germline CDR1 and CDR2 sequences are LGHDT and YNNKEL (reference sequence). CDR3 length equals 12 residues. CDR3: CASSSLGNTIYF. Written as DNA, the CDR3 is TGTGCCAGCAGCTCACTGGGAAACACCATATATTTT.

About this clonotype itself: This CDR3 fails to terminate in the conserved phenylalanine or tryptophan, so it likely reflects a read error. The chain has TRBV20-1 and TRBJ2-5, with D maybe TRBD1 (5 bases). The assigned J gene may be wrong: the sequence end matches TRBJ2-7 better. Germline values: CDR1 DFQATT, CDR2 SNEGSKA (reference sequence). The length of the CDR3 is 13 residues. The CDR3 DNA follows: TGCAGTGCTAGGGAGACAGACTCCTACGAGCAGTACCTC. Protein product: CSARETDSYEQYL.

The chain has TRBV7-9 and TRBJ1-1; D remains unclear. The CDR3 length is 13 residues. The germline V and J ends were trimmed by 8 bases and 3 bases, with 13 bases remaining between them. CDR1 and CDR2 from the germline V gene are SEHNR and FQNEAQ (reference sequence). As DNA, the CDR3 is TGTGCCAGCCGCTCGTCGTCAGACACTGAAGCTTTCTTT. It specifies CASRSSSDTEAFF.

At least ten counts were recorded for this clonotype. This chain joins TRBV5-1 and TRBJ2-5, with 9 nucleotides matching TRBD2. Germline V CDR1 and CDR2: SGHRS, YFSETQ. CDR3 size: 18 residues. V gave up 2 bases and J gave up 2 bases; unmatched junction bases: 13. Here the CDR3 reads CASSFSHSSSGTQETQYF. The CDR3 DNA is TGCGCCAGCAGCTTTTCACACTCCTCTAGCGGGACACAAGAGACCCAGTACTTC.

V usage is TRBV15 and J usage is TRBJ2-7; D may match TRBD1 or TRBD2 (5 bases each). The CDR3 loop spans 15 amino acids. Trimming removed 0 bases at V and 6 bases at J, with 15 bases between. Germline CDR1 reads LNHNV; CDR2 reads YYDKDF (reference sequence). The CDR3: CATSRDGVGDREQYF. Written as DNA, the CDR3 is TGTGCCACCAGCAGAGATGGGGTTGGGGACCGCGAGCAGTACTTC.